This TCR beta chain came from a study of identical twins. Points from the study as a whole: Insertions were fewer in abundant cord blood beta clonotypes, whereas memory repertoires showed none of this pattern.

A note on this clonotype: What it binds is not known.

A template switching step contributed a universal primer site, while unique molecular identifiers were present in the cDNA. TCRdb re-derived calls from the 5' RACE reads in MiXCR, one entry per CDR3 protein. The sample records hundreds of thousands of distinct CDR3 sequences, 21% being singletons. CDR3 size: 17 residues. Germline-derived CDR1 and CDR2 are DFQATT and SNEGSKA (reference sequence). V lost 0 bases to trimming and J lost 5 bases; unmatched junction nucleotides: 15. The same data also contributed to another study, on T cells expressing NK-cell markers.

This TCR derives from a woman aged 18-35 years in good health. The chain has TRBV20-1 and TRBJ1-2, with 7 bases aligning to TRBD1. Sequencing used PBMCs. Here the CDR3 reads CSARDDRQGGGKYGYTF. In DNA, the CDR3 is TGCAGTGCTAGAGACGATCGACAGGGAGGGGGGAAGTATGGCTACACCTTC.